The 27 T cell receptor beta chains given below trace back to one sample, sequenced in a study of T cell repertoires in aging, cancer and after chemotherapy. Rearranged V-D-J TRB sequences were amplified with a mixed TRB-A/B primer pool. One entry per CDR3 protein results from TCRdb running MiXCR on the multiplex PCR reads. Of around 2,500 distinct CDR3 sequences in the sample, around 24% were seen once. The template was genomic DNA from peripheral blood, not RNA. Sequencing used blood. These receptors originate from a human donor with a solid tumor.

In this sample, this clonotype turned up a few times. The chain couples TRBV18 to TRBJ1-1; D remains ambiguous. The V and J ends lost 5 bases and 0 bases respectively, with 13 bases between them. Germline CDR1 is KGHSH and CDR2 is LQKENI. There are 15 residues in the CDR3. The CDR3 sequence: CASSSSPSMNTEAFF. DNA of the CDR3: TGTGCCAGCTCATCATCACCTTCGATGAACACTGAAGCTTTCTTT. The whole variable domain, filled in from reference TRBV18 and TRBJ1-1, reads NAGVMQNPRHLVRRRGQEARLRCSPMKGHSHVYWYRQLPEEGLKFMVYLQKENIIDESGMPKERFSAEFPKEGPSILRIQQVVRGDSAAYFCASSSSPSMNTEAFFGQGTRLTVV.

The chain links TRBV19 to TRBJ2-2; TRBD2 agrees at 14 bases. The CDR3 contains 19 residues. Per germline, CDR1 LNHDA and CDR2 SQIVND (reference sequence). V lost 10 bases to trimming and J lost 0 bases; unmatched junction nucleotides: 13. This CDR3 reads CATPSTGTSGSSNTGELFF. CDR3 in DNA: TGTGCCACTCCAAGTACCGGGACTAGCGGGAGCTCGAACACCGGGGAGCTGTTTTTT.

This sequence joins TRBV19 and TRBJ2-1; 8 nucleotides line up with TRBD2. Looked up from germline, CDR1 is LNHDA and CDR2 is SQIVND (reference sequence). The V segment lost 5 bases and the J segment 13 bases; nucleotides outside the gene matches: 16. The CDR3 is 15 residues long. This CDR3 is CASSHLWGLVGSQFF. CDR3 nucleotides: TGTGCCAGTAGTCACCTATGGGGACTAGTGGGATCCCAGTTCTTC.

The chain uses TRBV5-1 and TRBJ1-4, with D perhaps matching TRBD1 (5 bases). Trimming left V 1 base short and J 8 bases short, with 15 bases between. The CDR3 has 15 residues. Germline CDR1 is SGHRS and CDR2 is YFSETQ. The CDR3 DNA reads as TGCGCCAGCAGCTTGAATGGAGGGGAAGGGGAAAAACTGTTTTTT. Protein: CASSLNGGEGEKLFF.

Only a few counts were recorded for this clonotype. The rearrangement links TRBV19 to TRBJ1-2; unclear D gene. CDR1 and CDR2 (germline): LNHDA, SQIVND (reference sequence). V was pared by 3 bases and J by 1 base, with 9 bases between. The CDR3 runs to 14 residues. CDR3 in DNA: TGTGCCAGTAGTATCTACGGAATTAACTATGGCTACACCTTC. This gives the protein CASSIYGINYGYTF.

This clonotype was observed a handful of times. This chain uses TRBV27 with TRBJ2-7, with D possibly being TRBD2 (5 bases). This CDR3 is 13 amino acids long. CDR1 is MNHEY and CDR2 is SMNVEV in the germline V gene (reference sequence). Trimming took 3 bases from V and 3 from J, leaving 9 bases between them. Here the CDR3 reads CASSLSGSYEQYF. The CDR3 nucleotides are TGTGCCAGCAGTTTGAGCGGCAGCTACGAGCAGTACTTC.

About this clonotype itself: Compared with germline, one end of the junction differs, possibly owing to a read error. Written as DNA, the CDR3 is TGCAGCGTGGACTCCTCGGGACCGTGGGTAGAGAGGAGGTCCTACAATGAGCAGTTATTC. Encoded protein: CSVDSSGPWVERRSYNEQLF. The chain recombines TRBV29-1 with TRBJ2-1; D tentatively fits TRBD1 or TRBD2 (5 bases each). Germline CDR1 is SQVTM and CDR2 is ANQGSEA. This CDR3 has 20 residues.

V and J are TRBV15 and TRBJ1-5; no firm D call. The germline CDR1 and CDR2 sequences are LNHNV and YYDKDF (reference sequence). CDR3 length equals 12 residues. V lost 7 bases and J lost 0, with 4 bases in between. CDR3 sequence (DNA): TGTGCCACCAAGAATAGCAATCAGCCCCAGCATTTT. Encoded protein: CATKNSNQPQHF.

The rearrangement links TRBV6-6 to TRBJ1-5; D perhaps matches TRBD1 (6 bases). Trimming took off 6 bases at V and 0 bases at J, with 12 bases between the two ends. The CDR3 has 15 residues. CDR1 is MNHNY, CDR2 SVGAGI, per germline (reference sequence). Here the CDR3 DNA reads TGTGCCAGCAGAAAACAGGGCACTAGCAATCAGCCCCAGCATTTT. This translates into CASRKQGTSNQPQHF.

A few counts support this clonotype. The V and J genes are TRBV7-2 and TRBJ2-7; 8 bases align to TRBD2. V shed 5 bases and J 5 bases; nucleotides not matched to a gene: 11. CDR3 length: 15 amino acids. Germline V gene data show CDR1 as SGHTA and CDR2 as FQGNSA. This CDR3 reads CASSPRGGRFNEQYF. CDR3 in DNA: TGTGCCAGCAGCCCAAGGGGCGGGAGGTTCAACGAGCAGTACTTC.

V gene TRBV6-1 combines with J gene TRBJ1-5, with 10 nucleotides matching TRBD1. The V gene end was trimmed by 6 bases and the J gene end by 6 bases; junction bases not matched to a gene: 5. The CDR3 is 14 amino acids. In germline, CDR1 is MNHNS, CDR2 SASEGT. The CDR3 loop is CASRRQGAGQPQHF. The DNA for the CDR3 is TGTGCCAGCAGAAGACAGGGGGCGGGTCAGCCCCAGCATTTT.

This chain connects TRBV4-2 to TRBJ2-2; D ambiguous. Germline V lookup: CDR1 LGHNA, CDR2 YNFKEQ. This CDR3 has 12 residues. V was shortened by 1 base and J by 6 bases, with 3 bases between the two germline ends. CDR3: CASSQGSGELFF. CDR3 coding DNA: TGTGCCAGCAGCCAAGGGTCCGGGGAGCTGTTTTTT.

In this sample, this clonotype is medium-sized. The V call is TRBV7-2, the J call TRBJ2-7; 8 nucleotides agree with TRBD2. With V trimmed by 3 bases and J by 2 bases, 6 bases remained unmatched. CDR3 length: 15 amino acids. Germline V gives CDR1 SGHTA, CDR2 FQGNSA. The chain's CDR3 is CASSFDLAGTYEQYF. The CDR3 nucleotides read TGTGCCAGCAGCTTTGACCTAGCGGGTACCTACGAGCAGTACTTC.

The CDR3 DNA reads TGTGCCAGCAGTATACTAGCGGGAGAATCCTACGAGCAGTACTTC. Translation: CASSILAGESYEQYF. This chain connects TRBV27 to TRBJ2-7, with 11 bases aligning to TRBD2. This CDR3 comprises 15 residues. Trimming removed 5 bases from V and 1 base from J; junction bases left unmatched: 4. CDR1 is MNHEY, CDR2 SMNVEV, per germline (reference sequence).

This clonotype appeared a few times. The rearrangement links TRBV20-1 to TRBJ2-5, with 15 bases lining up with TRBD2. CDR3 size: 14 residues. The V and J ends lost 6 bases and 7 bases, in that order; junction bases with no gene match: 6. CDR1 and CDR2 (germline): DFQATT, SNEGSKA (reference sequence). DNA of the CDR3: TGCAGTGCCGGACTAGCGGGAGGGCCCGGGACCCAGTACTTC. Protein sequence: CSAGLAGGPGTQYF.

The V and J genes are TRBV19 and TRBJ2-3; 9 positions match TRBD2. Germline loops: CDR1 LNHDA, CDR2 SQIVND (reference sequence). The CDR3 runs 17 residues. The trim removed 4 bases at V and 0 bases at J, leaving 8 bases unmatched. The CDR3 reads CASSRRSSGVSTDTQYF. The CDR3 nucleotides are TGTGCCAGTAGTAGACGATCTAGCGGGGTTAGCACAGATACGCAGTATTTT.

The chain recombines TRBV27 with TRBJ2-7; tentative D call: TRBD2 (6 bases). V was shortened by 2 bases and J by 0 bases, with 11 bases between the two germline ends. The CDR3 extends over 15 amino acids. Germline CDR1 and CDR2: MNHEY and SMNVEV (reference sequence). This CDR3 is CASSLGAGRSYEQYF. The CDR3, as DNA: TGTGCCAGCAGTTTAGGGGCGGGGCGCTCCTACGAGCAGTACTTC.

The CDR3 nucleotides read TGTGCCAGCAGCTTTATTGACGGTATACGGGTTGTACAAGAGACCCAGTACTTC. This gives the protein CASSFIDGIRVVQETQYF. The chain links TRBV5-6 to TRBJ2-5; D is undetermined. V dropped 2 bases and J dropped 2 bases, with 22 bases sitting between them. The CDR3 length is 18 residues. Germline loops: CDR1 SGHDT, CDR2 YYEEEE.

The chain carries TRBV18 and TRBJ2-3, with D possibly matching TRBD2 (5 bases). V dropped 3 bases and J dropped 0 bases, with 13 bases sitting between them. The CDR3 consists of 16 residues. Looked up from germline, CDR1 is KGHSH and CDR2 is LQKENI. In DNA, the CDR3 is TGTGCCAGCTCACCGGGTTGGCGGACTAGCACAGATACGCAGTATTTT. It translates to CASSPGWRTSTDTQYF.

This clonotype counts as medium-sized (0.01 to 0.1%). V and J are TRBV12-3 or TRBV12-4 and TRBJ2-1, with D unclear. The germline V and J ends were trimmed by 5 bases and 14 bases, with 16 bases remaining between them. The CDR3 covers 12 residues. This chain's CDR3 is CASSLGLTIEFF. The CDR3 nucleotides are TGTGCCAGCAGTCTCGGCCTCACCATCGAGTTCTTC.

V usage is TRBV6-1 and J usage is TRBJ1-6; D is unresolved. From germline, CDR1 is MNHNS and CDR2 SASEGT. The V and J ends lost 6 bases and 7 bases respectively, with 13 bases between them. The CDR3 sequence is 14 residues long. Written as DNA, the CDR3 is TGTGCCAGCAGGGGAAGTGGGAGGAATTCACCCCTCCACTTT. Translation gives CASRGSGRNSPLHF.

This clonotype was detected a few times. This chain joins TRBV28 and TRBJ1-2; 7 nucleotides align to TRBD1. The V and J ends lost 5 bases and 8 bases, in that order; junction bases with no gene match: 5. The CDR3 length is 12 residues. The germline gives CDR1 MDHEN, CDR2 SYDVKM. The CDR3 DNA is TGTGCCAGCAGTAGACAGGGCGGGGGCTACACCTTC. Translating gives CASSRQGGGYTF.

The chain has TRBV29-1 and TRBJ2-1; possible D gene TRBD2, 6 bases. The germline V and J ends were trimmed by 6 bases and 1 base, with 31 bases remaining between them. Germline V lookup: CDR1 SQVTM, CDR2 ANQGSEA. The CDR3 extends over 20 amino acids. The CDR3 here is CSVDSLGPWVEGRSYNEQFF. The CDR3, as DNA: TGCAGCGTGGACTCCTTGGGACCGTGGGTAGAGGGGAGGTCCTACAATGAGCAGTTCTTC.

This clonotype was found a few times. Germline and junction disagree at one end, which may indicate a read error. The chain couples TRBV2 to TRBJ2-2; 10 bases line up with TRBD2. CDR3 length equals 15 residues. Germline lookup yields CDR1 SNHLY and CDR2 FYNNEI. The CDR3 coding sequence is TGTGCCAGCAGGGAAGCGGGGGGGGACACCGGGGAGCTGTTTTTT. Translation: CASREAGGDTGELFF.

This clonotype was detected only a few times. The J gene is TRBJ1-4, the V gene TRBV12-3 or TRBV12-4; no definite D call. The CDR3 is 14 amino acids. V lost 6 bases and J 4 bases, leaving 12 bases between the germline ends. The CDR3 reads CASRSGRHNEKLFF. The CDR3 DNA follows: TGTGCCAGCAGAAGCGGAAGACATAATGAAAAACTGTTTTTT.

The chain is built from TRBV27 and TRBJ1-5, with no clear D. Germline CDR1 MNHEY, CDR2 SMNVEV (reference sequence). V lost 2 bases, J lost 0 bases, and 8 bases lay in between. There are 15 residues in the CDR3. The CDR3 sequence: CASSLNPNSNQPQHF. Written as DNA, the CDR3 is TGTGCCAGCAGTTTAAACCCCAATAGCAATCAGCCCCAGCATTTT.

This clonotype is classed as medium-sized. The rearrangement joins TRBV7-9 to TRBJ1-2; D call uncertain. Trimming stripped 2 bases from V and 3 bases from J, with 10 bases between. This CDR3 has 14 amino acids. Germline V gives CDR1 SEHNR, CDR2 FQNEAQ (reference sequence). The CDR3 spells CASSLNARDYGYTF. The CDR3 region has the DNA TGTGCCAGCAGCTTAAATGCCCGCGACTATGGCTACACCTTC.